This TCR beta chain was recorded in a study of blood T cell repertoires in COVID-19. The assay was immunoSEQ multiplex PCR, and TCRdb's table has in-frame clones only and misses some. The sample gives 380,000 or so clones, around 92% of which show up once; over 1% is in the top ten. Germline-derived CDR1 and CDR2 are MGHRA and YSYEKL. Deletions cut 2 bases from V and 4 bases from J, with 9 bases between. CDR3 length equals 14 residues. Material for sequencing was peripheral blood. The TCR was taken from a man aged 35 to 55 with acute or convalescent COVID-19. The chain combines TRBV4-1 with TRBJ1-5, with D hard to call. As DNA, the CDR3 is TGCGCCAGCAGCCAACCGACGGAGAATCAGCCCCAGCATTTT. This encodes CASSQPTENQPQHF.